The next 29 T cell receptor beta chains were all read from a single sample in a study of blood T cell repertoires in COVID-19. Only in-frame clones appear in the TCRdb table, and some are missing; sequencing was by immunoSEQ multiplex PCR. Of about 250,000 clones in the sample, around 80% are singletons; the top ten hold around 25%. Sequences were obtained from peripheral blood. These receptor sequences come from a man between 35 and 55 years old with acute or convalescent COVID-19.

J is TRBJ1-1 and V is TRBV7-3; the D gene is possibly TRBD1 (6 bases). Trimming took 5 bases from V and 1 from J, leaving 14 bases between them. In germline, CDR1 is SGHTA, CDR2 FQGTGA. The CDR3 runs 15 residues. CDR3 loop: CASSAITGQNTEAFF. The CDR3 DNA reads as TGTGCCAGCAGCGCCATAACGGGACAGAACACTGAAGCTTTCTTT.

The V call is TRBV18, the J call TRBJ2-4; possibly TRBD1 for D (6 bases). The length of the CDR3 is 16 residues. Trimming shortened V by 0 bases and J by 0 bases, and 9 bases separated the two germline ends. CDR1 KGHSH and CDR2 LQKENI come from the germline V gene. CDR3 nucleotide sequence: TGTGCCAGCTCACCACCGGGACACGTAGCCAAAAACATTCAGTACTTC. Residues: CASSPPGHVAKNIQYF.

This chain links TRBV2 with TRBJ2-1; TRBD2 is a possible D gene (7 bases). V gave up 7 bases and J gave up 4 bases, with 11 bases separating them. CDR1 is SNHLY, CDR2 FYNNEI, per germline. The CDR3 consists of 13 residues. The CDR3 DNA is TGTGCCAGCAAGCGGGACAAATACAATGAGCAGTTCTTC. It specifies CASKRDKYNEQFF.

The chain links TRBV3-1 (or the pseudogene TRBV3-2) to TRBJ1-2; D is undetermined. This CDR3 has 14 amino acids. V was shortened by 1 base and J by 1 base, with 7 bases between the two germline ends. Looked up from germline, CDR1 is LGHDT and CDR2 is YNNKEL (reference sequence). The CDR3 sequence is CASSQGQVNYGYTF. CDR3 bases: TGTGCCAGCAGCCAAGGGCAGGTTAACTATGGCTACACCTTC.

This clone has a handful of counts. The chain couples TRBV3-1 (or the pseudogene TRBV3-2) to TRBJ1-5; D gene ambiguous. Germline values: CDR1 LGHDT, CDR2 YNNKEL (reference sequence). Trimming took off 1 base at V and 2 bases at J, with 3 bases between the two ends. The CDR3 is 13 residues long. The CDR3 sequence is CASSQVGNQPQHF. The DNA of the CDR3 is TGTGCCAGCAGCCAAGTCGGCAATCAGCCCCAGCATTTT.

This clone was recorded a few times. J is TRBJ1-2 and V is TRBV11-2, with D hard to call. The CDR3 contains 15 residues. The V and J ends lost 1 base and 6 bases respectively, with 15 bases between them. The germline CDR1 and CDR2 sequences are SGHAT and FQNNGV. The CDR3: CASSLGPIPVNGYTF. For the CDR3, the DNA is TGTGCCAGCAGCTTAGGTCCCATACCAGTAAATGGCTACACCTTC.

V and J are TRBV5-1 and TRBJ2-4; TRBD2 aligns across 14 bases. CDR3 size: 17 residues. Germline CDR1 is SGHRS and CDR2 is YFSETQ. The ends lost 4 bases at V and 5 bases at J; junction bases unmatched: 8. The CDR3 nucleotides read TGCGCCAGCAGCCCGGGACTAGCGGGAGAGGGGGAAAACATTCAGTACTTC. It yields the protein CASSPGLAGEGENIQYF.

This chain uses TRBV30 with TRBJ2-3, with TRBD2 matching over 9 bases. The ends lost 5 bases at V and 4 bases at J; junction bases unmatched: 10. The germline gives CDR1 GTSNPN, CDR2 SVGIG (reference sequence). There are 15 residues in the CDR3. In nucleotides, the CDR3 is TGTGCCTGGGACATAGCGGGAGAGGGCGCAGATACGCAGTATTTT. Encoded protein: CAWDIAGEGADTQYF. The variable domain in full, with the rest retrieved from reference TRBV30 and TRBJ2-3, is SQTIHQWPATLVQPVGSPLSLECTVEGTSNPNLYWYRQAAGRGLQLLFYSVGIGQISSEVPQNLSASRPQDRQFILSSKKLLLSDSGFYLCAWDIAGEGADTQYFGPGTRLTVL.

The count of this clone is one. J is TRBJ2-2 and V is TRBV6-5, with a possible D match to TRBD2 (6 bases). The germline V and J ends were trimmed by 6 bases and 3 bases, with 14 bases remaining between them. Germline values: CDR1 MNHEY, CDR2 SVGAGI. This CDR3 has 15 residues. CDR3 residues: CASRVDAGYTGELFF. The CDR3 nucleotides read TGTGCCAGCAGGGTGGACGCGGGATACACCGGGGAGCTGTTTTTT.

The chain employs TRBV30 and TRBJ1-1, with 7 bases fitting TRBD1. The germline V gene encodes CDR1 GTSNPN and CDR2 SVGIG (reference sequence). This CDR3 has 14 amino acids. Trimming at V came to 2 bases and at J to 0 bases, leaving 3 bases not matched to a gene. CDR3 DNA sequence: TGTGCCTGGAGTAGGGGGACAGTGAACACTGAAGCTTTCTTT. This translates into CAWSRGTVNTEAFF.

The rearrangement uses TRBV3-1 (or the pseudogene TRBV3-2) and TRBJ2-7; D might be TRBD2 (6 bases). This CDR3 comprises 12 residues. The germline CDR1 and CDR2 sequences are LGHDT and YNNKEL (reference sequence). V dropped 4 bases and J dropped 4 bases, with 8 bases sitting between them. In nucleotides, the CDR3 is TGTGCCAGCAGCCCACGGGGGTACGAGCAGTACTTC. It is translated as CASSPRGYEQYF.

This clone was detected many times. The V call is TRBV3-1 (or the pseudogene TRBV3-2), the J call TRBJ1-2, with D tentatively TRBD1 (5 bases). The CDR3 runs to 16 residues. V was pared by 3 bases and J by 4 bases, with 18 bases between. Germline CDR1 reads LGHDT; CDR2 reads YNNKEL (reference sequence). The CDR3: CASSQGLVTTSYGYTF. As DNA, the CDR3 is TGTGCCAGCAGCCAGGGACTCGTCACGACTAGCTATGGCTACACCTTC.

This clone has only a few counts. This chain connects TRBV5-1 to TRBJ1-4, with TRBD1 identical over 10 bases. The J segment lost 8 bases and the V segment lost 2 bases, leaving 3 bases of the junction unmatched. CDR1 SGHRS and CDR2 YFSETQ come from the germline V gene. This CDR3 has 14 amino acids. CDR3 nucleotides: TGCGCCAGCAGCTTAGGGACAGGGGCGGAAAAACTGTTTTTT. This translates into CASSLGTGAEKLFF.

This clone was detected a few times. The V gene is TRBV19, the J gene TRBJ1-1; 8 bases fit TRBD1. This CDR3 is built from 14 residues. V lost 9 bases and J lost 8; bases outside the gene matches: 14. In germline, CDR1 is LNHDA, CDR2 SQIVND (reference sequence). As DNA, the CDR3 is TGTGCCAGCCCAAGGGGGACAGGAGGATCCGAAGCTTTCTTT. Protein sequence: CASPRGTGGSEAFF. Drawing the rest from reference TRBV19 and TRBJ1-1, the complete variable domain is DGGITQSPKYLFRKEGQNVTLSCEQNLNHDAMYWYRQDPGQGLRLIYYSQIVNDFQKGDIAEGYSVSREKKESFPLTVTSAQKNPTAFYLCASPRGTGGSEAFFGQGTRLTVV.

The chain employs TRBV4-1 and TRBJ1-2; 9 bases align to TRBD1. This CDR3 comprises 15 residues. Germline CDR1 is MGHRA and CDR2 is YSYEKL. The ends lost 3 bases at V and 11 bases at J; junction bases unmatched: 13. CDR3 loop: CASSQYPGQGLGYTF. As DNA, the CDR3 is TGCGCCAGCAGCCAGTATCCGGGACAGGGTCTAGGGTACACCTTC.

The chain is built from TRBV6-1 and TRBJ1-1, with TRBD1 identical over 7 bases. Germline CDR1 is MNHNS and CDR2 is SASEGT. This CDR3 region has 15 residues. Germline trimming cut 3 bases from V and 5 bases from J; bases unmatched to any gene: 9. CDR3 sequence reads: CASSDEGARKTEAFF. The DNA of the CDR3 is TGTGCCAGCAGTGACGAGGGGGCGCGGAAGACTGAAGCTTTCTTT.

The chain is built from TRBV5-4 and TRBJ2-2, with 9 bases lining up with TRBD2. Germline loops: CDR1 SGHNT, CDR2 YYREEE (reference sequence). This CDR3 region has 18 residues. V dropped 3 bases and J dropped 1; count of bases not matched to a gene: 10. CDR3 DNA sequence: TGTGCCAGCAGCTCCCGCACCGGCGGGAGGGTGAACACCGGGGAGCTGTTTTTT. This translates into CASSSRTGGRVNTGELFF.

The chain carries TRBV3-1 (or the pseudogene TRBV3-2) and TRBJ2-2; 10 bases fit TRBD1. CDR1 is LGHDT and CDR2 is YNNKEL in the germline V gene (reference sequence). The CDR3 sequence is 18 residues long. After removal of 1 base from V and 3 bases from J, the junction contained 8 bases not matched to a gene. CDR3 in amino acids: CASSQGIYGTGDTGELFF. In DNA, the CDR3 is TGTGCCAGCAGCCAAGGAATATACGGGACAGGGGACACCGGGGAGCTGTTTTTT.

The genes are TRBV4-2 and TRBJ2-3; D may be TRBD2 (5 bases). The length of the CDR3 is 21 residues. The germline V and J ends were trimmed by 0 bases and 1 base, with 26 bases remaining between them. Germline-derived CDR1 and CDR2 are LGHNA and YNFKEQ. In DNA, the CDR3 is TGTGCCAGCAGCCAAGATATAGGGCCCCTGGCCCTAGGGCGGGGCACAGATACGCAGTATTTT. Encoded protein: CASSQDIGPLALGRGTDTQYF.

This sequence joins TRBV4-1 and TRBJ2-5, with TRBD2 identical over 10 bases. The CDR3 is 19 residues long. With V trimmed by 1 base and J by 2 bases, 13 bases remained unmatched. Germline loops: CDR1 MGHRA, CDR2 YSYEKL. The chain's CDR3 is CASSQVRVRLAGVQETQYF. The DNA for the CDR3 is TGCGCCAGCAGCCAAGTCCGTGTGAGGCTAGCGGGGGTACAAGAGACCCAGTACTTC.

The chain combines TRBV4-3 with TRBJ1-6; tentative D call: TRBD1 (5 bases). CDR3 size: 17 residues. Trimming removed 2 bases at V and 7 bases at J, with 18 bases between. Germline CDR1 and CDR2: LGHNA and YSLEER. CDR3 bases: TGCGCCAGCAGCCAAATAAGTCACGGGACTGAAAATTCACCCCTCCACTTT. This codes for CASSQISHGTENSPLHF.

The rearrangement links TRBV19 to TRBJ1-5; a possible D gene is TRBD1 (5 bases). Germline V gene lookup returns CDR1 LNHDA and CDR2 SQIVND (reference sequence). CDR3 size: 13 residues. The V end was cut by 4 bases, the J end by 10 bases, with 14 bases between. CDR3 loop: CASSTAGTGPQHF. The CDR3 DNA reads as TGTGCCAGTAGTACCGCGGGGACCGGTCCCCAGCATTTT.

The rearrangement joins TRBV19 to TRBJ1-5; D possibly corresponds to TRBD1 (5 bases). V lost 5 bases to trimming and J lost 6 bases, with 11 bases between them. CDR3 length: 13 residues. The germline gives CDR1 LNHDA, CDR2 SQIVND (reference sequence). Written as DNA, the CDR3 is TGTGCCAGTAGTGAGCAGGGTAGTCAGCCCCAGCATTTT. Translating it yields CASSEQGSQPQHF. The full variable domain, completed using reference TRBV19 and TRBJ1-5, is DGGITQSPKYLFRKEGQNVTLSCEQNLNHDAMYWYRQDPGQGLRLIYYSQIVNDFQKGDIAEGYSVSREKKESFPLTVTSAQKNPTAFYLCASSEQGSQPQHFGDGTRLSIL.

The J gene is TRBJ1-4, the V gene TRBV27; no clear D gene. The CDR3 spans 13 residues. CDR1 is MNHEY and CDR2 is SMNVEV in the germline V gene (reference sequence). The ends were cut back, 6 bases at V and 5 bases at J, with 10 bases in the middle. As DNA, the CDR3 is TGTGCCAGCAGCGCGAGGCGGAATGAAAAACTGTTTTTT. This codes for CASSARRNEKLFF.

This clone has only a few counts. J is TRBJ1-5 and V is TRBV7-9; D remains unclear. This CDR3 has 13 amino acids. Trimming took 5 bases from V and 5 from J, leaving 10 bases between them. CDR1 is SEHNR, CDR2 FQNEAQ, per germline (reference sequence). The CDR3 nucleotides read TGTGCCAGCAGCAATCAGGTTGATCAGCCCCAGCATTTT. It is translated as CASSNQVDQPQHF.

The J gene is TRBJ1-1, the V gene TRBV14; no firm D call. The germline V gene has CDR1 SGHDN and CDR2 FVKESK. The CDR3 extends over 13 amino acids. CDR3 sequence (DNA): TGTGCGTCGGGAGAGGGAGGGAACACTGAAGCTTTCTTT. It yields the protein CASGEGGNTEAFF.

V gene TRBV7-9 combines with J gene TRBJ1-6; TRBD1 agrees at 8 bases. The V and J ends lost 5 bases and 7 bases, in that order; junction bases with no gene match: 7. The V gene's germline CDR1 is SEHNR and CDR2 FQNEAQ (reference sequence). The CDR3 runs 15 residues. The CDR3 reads CASSTHRDRNSPLHF. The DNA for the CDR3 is TGTGCCAGCAGCACCCACCGGGACAGGAATTCACCCCTCCACTTT.

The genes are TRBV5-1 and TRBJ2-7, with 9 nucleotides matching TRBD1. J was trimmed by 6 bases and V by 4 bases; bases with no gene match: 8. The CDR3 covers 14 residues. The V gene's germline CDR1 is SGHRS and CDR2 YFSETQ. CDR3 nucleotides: TGCGCCAGCAGCCTCGGACAGGGGTCGGTCGAGCAGTACTTC. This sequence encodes CASSLGQGSVEQYF.

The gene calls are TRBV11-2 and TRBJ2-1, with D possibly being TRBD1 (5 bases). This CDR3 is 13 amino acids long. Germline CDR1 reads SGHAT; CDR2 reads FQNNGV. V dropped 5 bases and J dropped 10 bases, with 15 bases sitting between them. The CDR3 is CASSLTQAQEQFF. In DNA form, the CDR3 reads TGTGCCAGCAGCCTAACACAGGCGCAAGAGCAGTTCTTC.